This T cell receptor beta chain was documented in a study of T cell clones after liver transplantation (dated by TCRdb to between 2018 and 2021). Regarding the research as a whole: The samples were obtained from ITN030ST, a randomized trial that attempted immunosuppression withdrawal within 2 years after liver transplantation. Donor-reactive T cell clones were identified by TCRbeta sequencing following a pre-transplant mixed lymphocyte reaction and were subsequently tracked in post-transplant blood. As an antigen-independent comparator for donor-reactive sequences, third party-reactive TCRbeta sequences were also identified from pre-transplant MLRs. Three of the eight recipients were HCV-positive; the others were transplanted for non-autoimmune, non-viral indications. Until randomization at 12-24 months post-transplant, subjects were given standard immunosuppression, with no induction therapy. Tolerance was defined as complete immunosuppression withdrawal for at least one year with no rise in liver enzymes beyond twice the upper limit of normal. Blood samples were collected pre-transplant, pre-randomization before withdrawal, and post-randomization after either full withdrawal or failed withdrawal. Of the 8 liver transplant recipients making up the studied cohort, 3 were classified as tolerant and 5 as non-tolerant.

High-throughput TCRbeta CDR3 sequencing of frozen genomic DNA was performed by immunoSEQ, with PCR amplification, mapping, bias correction and internal controls included. In the paper's pipeline: Only productive rearrangements were retained, with each unique TCRbeta sequence defined by its CDR3 nucleotide sequence together with its V and J gene. For a sequence to be called donor-reactive, it needed a frequency of at least 0.01% and at least 5-fold expansion in CFSE-low cells compared with unstimulated pre-transplant cells. Per-subject minimum frequency thresholds, based on the lowest-template unstimulated sample, ensured at least 90% detection power. Jensen-Shannon divergence between the top 1000 TCRbeta sequences post-transplant and pre-transplant was used to measure repertoire turnover. Two-sided Fisher's exact tests were used to test for changes in the detection of donor-reactive sequences. Entries here come from immuneACCESS through TCRdb and include only in-frame sequences with V and J called. Some clones fail to appear in such tables; in the studies checked, an unresolved V gene covers under half of the shortfall, and the cause of the remainder is unknown. The DNA gave D and trimming, while V, J and clone size come from that table. This sample holds several thousand clones; 79% were observed only once. The ten largest clones take up 37% of the sample.

According to the germline V gene, CDR1 reads SGHRS and CDR2 reads YFSETQ. The CDR3 contains 15 residues, cysteine and phenylalanine counted. The read is trimmed to its CDR3 DNA, 45 bases read in frame from base 1. V was cut back by 4 bases and J by 7 bases, leaving a gap of 17 bases between them. Unstimulated PBMCs, after thawing, were stained for CD3, CD4 and CD8 and then FACS-sorted into CD3+CD4+ and CD3+CD8+ populations. Randomization to immunosuppression withdrawal applied to every one of the 8 studied subjects. The Qiagen DNeasy Blood and Tissue Kit was used for genomic DNA isolation. Concerning this clone: There is no known antigen for this receptor. The input lacks base qualities; no much larger clone sits a single base away.

The paper as a whole reports these results and caveats: Low numbers of available donor cells limited the measurable donor-reactive repertoire in a couple of subjects. A greater decline was seen for donor-reactive sequences than for third party-reactive sequences, suggesting partial antigen-specific deletion unrelated to withdrawal success. Circulating donor-reactive CD4 TCRbeta sequences fell significantly post-transplant in 5 of 8 subjects, irrespective of tolerance or HCV status. Because allograft tissue specimens were not available, migration of donor-reactive T cells into the graft, rather than deletion, may have occurred. When repertoire turnover was accounted for, significantly reduced detection of donor-reactive sequences was found in 7 of 8 subjects for CD4 and in 8 of 8 subjects for CD8. Conclusions were preliminary, limited by small, heterogeneous patient numbers and non-standardized post-transplant time points.

The sequence links TRBV5-1 to TRBJ1-4, with the D segment identity uncertain. The material was CD8+ T cells from blood, obtained 24 months after liver transplant. The TCR sequence derives from a human patient who received a liver transplant. After a transplant, the donor of the graft may account for some T cells. Here the CDR3 is given as CASSGQGPPTEKLFF. The DNA sequence reads TGCGCCAGCAGCGGGCAAGGTCCCCCTACTGAAAAACTGTTTTTT.